This TCR beta chain was sequenced for a study of T cells in Graves' hyperthyroidism and ophthalmopathy. The V gene lost 2 bases and the J gene lost 4 bases, with 12 bases spanning the gap. From germline, CDR1 is LNHDA and CDR2 SQIVND (reference sequence). The length of the CDR3 is 15 residues. The investigators amplified TCR beta CDR3 regions from RNA transcripts. HTBI primers were the set used in a first-round RT-PCR of the TCR CDR3. MiXCR, run by TCRdb on the multiplex PCR reads, gives a single entry per CDR3 protein. The repertoire holds around 300,000 distinct CDR3 sequences, with 20% to 25% as singletons.

Source material: blood. The sequence came from a man aged 30-40 years with Graves' ophthalmopathy. This chain links TRBV19 with TRBJ1-3, with no clear D. The CDR3: CASSIIRMTGNTIYF. CDR3 in DNA: TGTGCCAGTAGTATAATCAGGATGACGGGAAACACCATATATTTT. The complete variable domain, with remaining parts taken from reference TRBV19 and TRBJ1-3, reads DGGITQSPKYLFRKEGQNVTLSCEQNLNHDAMYWYRQDPGQGLRLIYYSQIVNDFQKGDIAEGYSVSREKKESFPLTVTSAQKNPTAFYLCASSIIRMTGNTIYFGEGSWLTVV.